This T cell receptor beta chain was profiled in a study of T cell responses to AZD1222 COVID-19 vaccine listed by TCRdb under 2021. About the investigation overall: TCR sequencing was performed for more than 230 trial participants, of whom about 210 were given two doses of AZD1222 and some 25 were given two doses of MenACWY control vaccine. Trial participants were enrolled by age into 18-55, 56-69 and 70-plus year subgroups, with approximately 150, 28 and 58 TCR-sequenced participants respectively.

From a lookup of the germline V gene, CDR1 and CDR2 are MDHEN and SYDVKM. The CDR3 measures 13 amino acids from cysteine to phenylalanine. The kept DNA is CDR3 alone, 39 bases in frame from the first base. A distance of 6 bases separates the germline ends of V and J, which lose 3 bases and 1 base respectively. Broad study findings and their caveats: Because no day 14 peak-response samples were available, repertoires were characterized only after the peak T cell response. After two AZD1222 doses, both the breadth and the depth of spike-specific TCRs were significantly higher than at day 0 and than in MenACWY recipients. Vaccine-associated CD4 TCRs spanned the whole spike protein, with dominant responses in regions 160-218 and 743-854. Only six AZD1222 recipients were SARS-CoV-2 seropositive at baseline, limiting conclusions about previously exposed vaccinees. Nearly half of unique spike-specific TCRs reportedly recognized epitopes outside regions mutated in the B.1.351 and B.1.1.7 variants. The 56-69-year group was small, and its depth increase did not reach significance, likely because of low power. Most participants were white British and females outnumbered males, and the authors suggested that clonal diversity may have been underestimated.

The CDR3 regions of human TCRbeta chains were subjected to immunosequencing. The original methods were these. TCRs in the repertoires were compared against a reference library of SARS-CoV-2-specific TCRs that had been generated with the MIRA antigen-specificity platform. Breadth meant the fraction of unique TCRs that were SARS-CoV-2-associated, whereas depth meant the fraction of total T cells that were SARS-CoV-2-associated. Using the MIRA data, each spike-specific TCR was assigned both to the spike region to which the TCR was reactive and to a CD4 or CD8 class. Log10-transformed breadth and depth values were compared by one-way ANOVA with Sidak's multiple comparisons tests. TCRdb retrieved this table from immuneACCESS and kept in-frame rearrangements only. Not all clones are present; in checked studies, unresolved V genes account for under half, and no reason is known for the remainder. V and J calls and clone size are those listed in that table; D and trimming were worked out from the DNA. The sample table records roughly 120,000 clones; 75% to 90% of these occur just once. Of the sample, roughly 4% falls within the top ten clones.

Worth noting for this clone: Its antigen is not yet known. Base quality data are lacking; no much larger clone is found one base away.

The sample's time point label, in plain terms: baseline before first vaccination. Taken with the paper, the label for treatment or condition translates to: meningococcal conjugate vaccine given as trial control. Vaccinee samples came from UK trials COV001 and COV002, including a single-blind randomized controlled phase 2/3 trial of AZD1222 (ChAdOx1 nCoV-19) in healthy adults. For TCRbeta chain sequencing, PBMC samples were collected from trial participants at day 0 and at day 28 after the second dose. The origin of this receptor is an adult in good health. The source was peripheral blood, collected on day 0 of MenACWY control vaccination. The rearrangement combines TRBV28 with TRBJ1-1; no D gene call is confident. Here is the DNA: TGTGCCAGCAGTTTTAAAGAGAACACTGAAGCTTTCTTT. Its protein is CASSFKENTEAFF.